The subject of this entry is one TCR beta chain. The data originate from a study of blood T cell repertoires in COVID-19. Study background: Acute-phase and convalescent COVID-19 samples originated in the United States, Italy and Spain.

In the authors' workflow: Nucleated cell counts were estimated from reference gene primer amplification. TCRdb's table, derived via immunoSEQ multiplex PCR, lists solely in-frame clones and lacks some. V, J and clone size derive from that table, while D and trimming were established from the DNA sequence. The table shows 130,000 to 150,000 clones, with 80% to 90% occurring only once. Trimming stripped 2 bases from V and 0 bases from J, with 14 bases between. Germline CDR1 reads MGHRA; CDR2 reads YSYEKL. This CDR3 spans 17 amino acids. The gene calls are TRBV4-1 and TRBJ2-1, with D possibly being TRBD1 (6 bases). The origin of this receptor is a woman between 50 and 59 years old in a cohort sampled during active or convalescent COVID-19. The specimen sequenced was peripheral blood. CDR3 in DNA: TGCGCCAGCAGCCAAAAAGGACAGCCGAGCTCCTACAATGAGCAGTTCTTC. It encodes CASSQKGQPSSYNEQFF.